Sequencing of this TCR beta chain was carried out in a study of cytomegalovirus exposure and HLA in healthy donors. Study background: For the approximately 400 genotyped donors, roughly 81% fell within the Caucasian-associated ancestry cluster.

Primers for the PCR totalled 60 Vbeta and 13 Jbeta. TCRdb's table, derived via immunoSEQ multiplex PCR, lists solely in-frame clones and lacks some. This table lists tens of thousands of clones. The V and J ends lost 3 bases and 0 bases respectively, with 14 bases between them. The CDR3 totals 17 residues. Germline-derived CDR1 and CDR2 are LNHDA and SQIVND (reference sequence). Donors had nominal health at sampling but likely had unrecorded immune exposures. This TCR was recovered from a woman in her 40s in good health and CMV-seropositive. This chain connects TRBV19 to TRBJ2-2; possibly TRBD1 for D (5 bases). Sequenced input: PBMCs. The CDR3 DNA reads TGTGCCAGTAGTATTCCCCGACAGATATCGAACACCGGGGAGCTGTTTTTT. Protein sequence: CASSIPRQISNTGELFF.